This T cell receptor (beta chain) was recorded in a study of PD-1 blockade in classical Hodgkin lymphoma. V gave up 5 bases and J gave up 6 bases; unmatched junction bases: 21. The length of the CDR3 is 20 residues. Germline CDR1 reads WNHNN; CDR2 reads SYGVQD (reference sequence). All patients experienced relapse after autologous stem cell transplantation, and brentuximab vedotin exposure was variable. Only in-frame clones appear in the TCRdb table, and some are missing; sequencing was by immunoSEQ multiplex PCR. This sample has about 13,000 clones, with just under 80% found just once. Sample: peripheral blood mononuclear cells (PBMCs), taken at baseline. This chain links TRBV10-1 with TRBJ1-6; 8 bases align to TRBD1. The TCR was taken from a human donor with classical Hodgkin lymphoma. The CDR3, as DNA: TGCGCCAGCAGTTGGACCCAGAGAAAGACAGGGGACCCTCCTAATTCACCCCTCCACTTT. Translated, it gives CASSWTQRKTGDPPNSPLHF.